One sample yielded the 29 T cell receptor beta chains listed below, sequenced in a study of control samples from healthy donors and cancer patients. TCRdb keeps only in-frame clones here, not all; method: immunoSEQ multiplex PCR. Found here are 100,000 or so clones, about 80% of them singletons; the top ten hold around 13%. The sequenced sample consisted of blood. The receptors were gathered from a woman in her fifties or sixties in good health.

V and J are TRBV5-4 and TRBJ2-1, with D unclear. The CDR3 contains 14 residues. Trimming left V 5 bases short and J 0 bases short, with 9 bases between. Germline V gene sequence: CDR1 SGHNT, CDR2 YYREEE (reference sequence). The CDR3 loop is CASRTDPSYNEQFF. CDR3 DNA: TGTGCCAGCAGGACGGACCCCTCCTACAATGAGCAGTTCTTC.

The rearrangement links TRBV7-3 to TRBJ2-7; the D gene is possibly TRBD2 (6 bases). The CDR3 loop spans 13 amino acids. Deletions cut 4 bases from V and 2 bases from J, with 9 bases between. Germline V gene data show CDR1 as SGHTA and CDR2 as FQGTGA. This CDR3 is CASSSGTPYEQYF. CDR3 coding DNA: TGTGCCAGCAGCTCCGGGACTCCCTACGAGCAGTACTTC. The whole variable domain, remainder taken from reference TRBV7-3 and TRBJ2-7, is GAGVSQTPSNKVTEKGKYVELRCDPISGHTALYWYRQSLGQGPEFLIYFQGTGAADDSGLPNDRFFAVRPEGSVSTLKIQRTERGDSAVYLCASSSGTPYEQYFGPGTRLTVT.

The chain employs TRBV5-6 and TRBJ1-6; D is undetermined. Looked up from germline, CDR1 is SGHDT and CDR2 is YYEEEE. Between the trimmed V and J ends, which lost 2 bases and 3 bases, there was a span of 15 bases. There are 17 residues in the CDR3. The CDR3 nucleotides read TGTGCCAGCAGCTTAGGTCTACTCAGCAACTATAATTCACCCCTCCACTTT. This codes for CASSLGLLSNYNSPLHF.

V and J are TRBV21-1 and TRBJ2-2; the table's D call of TRBD1 was not tested on the DNA. TRBV21-1 is annotated as a pseudogene. There are 16 residues in the CDR3. The CDR3 loop is CASSRPDRGEHRGAVF. DNA for the CDR3: TGTGCCAGCAGCCGACCCGACAGGGGCGAACACCGGGGAGCTGTTTTT.

V and J are TRBV7-2 and TRBJ1-3, with D hard to call. CDR1 and CDR2 from the germline V gene are SGHTA and FQGNSA. The CDR3 has 14 amino acids. V gave up 0 bases and J gave up 3 bases, with 6 bases separating them. CDR3 in amino acids: CASSLAGHGNTIYF. The CDR3 region has the DNA TGTGCCAGCAGCTTAGCGGGCCATGGAAACACCATATATTTT.

J is TRBJ1-2 and V is TRBV5-6; D possibly corresponds to TRBD1 (6 bases). Germline CDR1 and CDR2: SGHDT and YYEEEE. Trimming took off 5 bases at V and 2 bases at J, with 16 bases between the two ends. The CDR3 contains 15 residues. The CDR3 nucleotides are TGTGCCAGCAGTTTTCTCACGGGGACAAACTATGGCTACACCTTC. Its translation is CASSFLTGTNYGYTF.

The rearrangement joins TRBV13 to TRBJ2-1, with 8 bases fitting TRBD2. The CDR3 is 16 residues long. From germline, CDR1 is PRHDT and CDR2 FYEKMQ (reference sequence). V lost 5 bases and J lost 7; bases outside the gene matches: 13. The CDR3 DNA is TGTGCCAGCAGCCCCCGTTGGAGCGGGAGATCAAATGAGCAGTTCTTC. This translates into CASSPRWSGRSNEQFF.

On this clone itself: The same CDR3 can be traced to other DNA sequences in this sample. The chain joins TRBV2 to TRBJ2-3; no firm D call. This CDR3 is 12 amino acids long. Per germline, CDR1 SNHLY and CDR2 FYNNEI. Trimming removed 7 bases from V and 2 bases from J, with 7 bases in between. CDR3 amino acids: CASNLATDTQYF. DNA of the CDR3: TGTGCCAGCAATCTCGCCACAGATACGCAGTATTTT.

This CDR3 is CASSQELGANYGYTF. CDR3 nucleotide sequence: TGTGCCAGCAGCCAAGAACTCGGGGCTAACTATGGCTACACCTTC. This chain connects TRBV3-1 (or the pseudogene TRBV3-2) to TRBJ1-2, with D hard to call. V was cut by 0 bases and J by 0 bases, with 8 bases left in between. The CDR3 sequence is 15 residues long. From germline, CDR1 is LGHDT and CDR2 YNNKEL (reference sequence).

The chain employs TRBV19 and TRBJ2-2, with D possibly being TRBD2 (5 bases). The V gene's germline CDR1 is LNHDA and CDR2 SQIVND (reference sequence). The germline V and J ends were trimmed by 6 bases and 0 bases, with 8 bases remaining between them. CDR3 size: 14 residues. The CDR3 region has the DNA TGTGCCAGTAGGGGGAGTACGAACACCGGGGAGCTGTTTTTT. Its protein product is CASRGSTNTGELFF.

This chain uses TRBV5-1 with TRBJ2-7, with 7 nucleotides matching TRBD2. Germline CDR1 is SGHRS and CDR2 is YFSETQ. The CDR3 loop spans 16 amino acids. Trimming at V came to 1 base and at J to 2 bases, leaving 9 bases not matched to a gene. This CDR3 is CASSLRSSGSTYEQYF. CDR3 coding DNA: TGCGCCAGCAGCTTGAGGTCTAGCGGCTCAACCTACGAGCAGTACTTC. Using reference TRBV5-1 and TRBJ2-7 for the parts outside the CDR3, the full variable domain is KAGVTQTPRYLIKTRGQQVTLSCSPISGHRSVSWYQQTPGQGLQFLFEYFSETQRNKGNFPGRFSGRQFSNSRSEMNVSTLELGDSALYLCASSLRSSGSTYEQYFGPGTRLTVT.

The chain carries TRBV3-1 (or the pseudogene TRBV3-2) and TRBJ1-6; 10 bases are a match to TRBD1. The CDR3 loop spans 17 amino acids. J gave up 9 bases and V 0 bases, and 8 bases lay outside the gene matches. Germline CDR1 and CDR2: LGHDT and YNNKEL (reference sequence). In DNA, the CDR3 is TGTGCCAGCAGCCAAGACCTGACAGGGGGCGCGAGTTCACCCCTCCACTTT. Protein sequence: CASSQDLTGGASSPLHF.

This chain uses TRBV7-8 with TRBJ1-6; D gene unclear. Germline CDR1 SGHVS, CDR2 FQNEAQ. The CDR3 sequence is 16 residues long. Trimming took 0 bases from V and 6 from J, leaving 12 bases between them. CDR3 DNA sequence: TGTGCCAGCAGCTTAGCGATTATACAGAGTAATTCACCCCTCCACTTT. Encoded protein: CASSLAIIQSNSPLHF.

The genes are TRBV18 and TRBJ2-7; D might be TRBD1 or TRBD2, each matching 5 bases. V was shortened by 6 bases and J by 6 bases, with 15 bases between the two germline ends. The length of the CDR3 is 13 residues. CDR1 KGHSH and CDR2 LQKENI come from the germline V gene. The CDR3 DNA follows: TGTGCCAGCTCCGCCGGGGCGCCCGGCGAGCAGTACTTC. Amino acid sequence: CASSAGAPGEQYF.

The chain is built from TRBV30 and TRBJ2-7; D may be TRBD2 (6 bases). Trimming cost V 0 bases and J 1 base, with 13 bases left between them. The CDR3 loop spans 15 amino acids. The germline gives CDR1 GTSNPN, CDR2 SVGIG (reference sequence). The CDR3 region is CAWSVFGTPSYEQYF. The CDR3 DNA sequence: TGTGCCTGGAGTGTATTTGGGACTCCATCCTACGAGCAGTACTTC.

The chain employs TRBV19 and TRBJ2-1, with 8 bases matching TRBD2. Per germline, CDR1 LNHDA and CDR2 SQIVND (reference sequence). The CDR3 consists of 17 residues. The trim removed 6 bases at V and 2 bases at J, leaving 12 bases unmatched. The CDR3 protein is CASRVRGAGGPYNEQFF. The CDR3 DNA is TGTGCCAGTAGAGTCCGGGGCGCGGGGGGTCCCTACAATGAGCAGTTCTTC.

CDR3: CASSQVWSSIDQPQHF. CDR3 DNA: TGCGCCAGCAGCCAAGTCTGGTCATCCATTGACCAGCCCCAGCATTTT. The V and J genes are TRBV4-1 and TRBJ1-5; D ambiguous. Germline-derived CDR1 and CDR2 are MGHRA and YSYEKL. Trimming left V 1 base short and J 7 bases short, with 17 bases between. This CDR3 contains 16 residues.

On this clone itself: Germline is not matched at one junction end, which may reflect a read error. The chain joins TRBV3-1 (or the pseudogene TRBV3-2) to TRBJ2-4; no clear D. This CDR3 is built from 10 residues. CDR1 LGHDT and CDR2 YNNKEL come from the germline V gene (reference sequence). Here the CDR3 reads CASSLAKHGF. CDR3 in DNA: TGTGCCAGCAGTCTCGCCAAACACGGCTTC.

V is TRBV19 and J is TRBJ2-1, with 9 bases that match TRBD1. From germline, CDR1 is LNHDA and CDR2 SQIVND (reference sequence). With 8 bases clipped from V and 2 bases from J, the junction kept 1 base outside the gene matches. The CDR3 is 13 amino acids. CDR3 amino acids: CASGQGTYNEQFF. CDR3 bases: TGTGCCAGTGGACAGGGGACCTACAATGAGCAGTTCTTC.

J is TRBJ2-3 and V is TRBV18; TRBD2 matches 9 bases. V trimming: 3 bases; J trimming: 6 bases; junction bases outside the gene matches: 16. CDR3 length equals 18 residues. Per the germline V gene, CDR1 is KGHSH and CDR2 is LQKENI. The CDR3 sequence is CASSPRRDSGGGSDTQYF. DNA of the CDR3: TGTGCCAGCTCACCGAGACGGGATAGCGGGGGAGGCTCCGATACGCAGTATTTT.

This clone is a singleton in its sample. The J gene is TRBJ1-2, the V gene TRBV5-1; D possibly corresponds to TRBD1 (6 bases). The ends were cut back, 0 bases at V and 4 bases at J, with 10 bases in the middle. There are 14 residues in the CDR3. Looked up from germline, CDR1 is SGHRS and CDR2 is YFSETQ. CDR3 sequence: CASSLVPQGYGYTF. As DNA, the CDR3 is TGCGCCAGCAGCTTGGTCCCACAGGGCTATGGCTACACCTTC.

The chain joins TRBV5-6 to TRBJ2-5; TRBD1 agrees at 10 bases. The CDR3 runs 19 residues. In germline, CDR1 is SGHDT, CDR2 YYEEEE. J lost 2 bases, V lost 0 bases, and 13 bases had no gene match. The CDR3 DNA follows: TGTGCCAGCAGCTTGGTGGGACAGGGGCCCCTCGTGAAACAAGAGACCCAGTACTTC. Translation: CASSLVGQGPLVKQETQYF.

The chain uses TRBV10-3 and TRBJ2-2, with TRBD1 identical over 10 bases. V gave up 6 bases and J gave up 6 bases; unmatched junction bases: 7. The CDR3 contains 15 residues. CDR1 is ENHRY, CDR2 SYGVKD, per germline. The CDR3 nucleotides are TGTGCCATCAGGCAGACAGGGGGCGTCGCCGGGGAGCTGTTTTTT. Translated: CAIRQTGGVAGELFF.

V gene TRBV19 combines with J gene TRBJ2-3, with 14 positions matching TRBD2. Germline V gives CDR1 LNHDA, CDR2 SQIVND (reference sequence). V shed 5 bases, J shed 6 bases, and the junction held 7 bases outside the gene matches. The length of the CDR3 is 16 residues. Here the CDR3 reads CASSLGTSGSSDTQYF. The CDR3 coding sequence is TGTGCCAGTAGTCTGGGGACTAGCGGGAGTTCGGATACGCAGTATTTT.

The rearrangement joins TRBV3-1 (or the pseudogene TRBV3-2) to TRBJ1-1; D unclear. V lost 0 bases, J lost 5 bases, and 22 bases lay in between. Germline V gene data show CDR1 as LGHDT and CDR2 as YNNKEL (reference sequence). The CDR3 runs to 18 residues. The DNA of the CDR3 is TGTGCCAGCAGCCAAGAGTCCCCTTTTCTGAGAGTTTGTACTGAAGCTTTCTTT. It specifies CASSQESPFLRVCTEAFF.

V gene TRBV5-5 combines with J gene TRBJ2-6; unclear D gene. V was cut by 5 bases and J by 0 bases, with 3 bases left in between. From germline, CDR1 is SGHKS and CDR2 YYEKEE (reference sequence). The CDR3 runs to 13 residues. This CDR3 is CASRTSGANVLTF. The CDR3 bases are TGTGCCAGCAGGACCTCTGGGGCCAACGTCCTGACTTTC.

This chain uses TRBV7-9 with TRBJ2-7; 9 bases fit TRBD2. Unmatched junction bases numbered 15, after V lost 2 bases and J lost 7 bases. This CDR3 is built from 17 residues. Germline assignment: CDR1 SEHNR and CDR2 FQNEAQ (reference sequence). The CDR3 protein is CASSLYSGLAGVREQYF. The CDR3 nucleotides read TGTGCCAGCAGCTTATACTCAGGGTTAGCGGGAGTTCGGGAGCAGTACTTC.

The V and J genes are TRBV5-6 and TRBJ1-5; a weak D match, TRBD1 (6 bases). Germline-derived CDR1 and CDR2 are SGHDT and YYEEEE. The V gene lost 4 bases and the J gene lost 3 bases, with 11 bases spanning the gap. This CDR3 region has 14 residues. The CDR3 region has the DNA TGTGCCAGCAGCCTTGGACAGACCAATCAGCCCCAGCATTTT. The encoded protein is CASSLGQTNQPQHF.

This clone was counted a few times. The chain employs TRBV19 and TRBJ1-5; TRBD1 matches 7 bases. Germline CDR1 LNHDA, CDR2 SQIVND (reference sequence). V lost 8 bases and J lost 6; bases outside the gene matches: 10. The CDR3 contains 14 residues. CDR3 in amino acids: CASSQDRAGQPQHF. The CDR3 bases are TGTGCCAGTTCTCAAGACAGGGCGGGTCAGCCCCAGCATTTT.